The entry that follows covers one TCR beta chain sequence. These data originate in a study of blood T cell repertoires in COVID-19. Study overall: Spain, Italy and the United States supplied samples that represented acute and convalescent COVID-19. T cells, B-cell-depleted T cells, or PBMCs provided the cDNA or gDNA that served as material.

V was shortened by 1 base and J by 4 bases, with 8 bases between the two germline ends. CDR3 length equals 13 residues. Germline-derived CDR1 and CDR2 are GTSNPN and SVGIG (reference sequence). In the original workflow: Nucleated cell number was recorded as an estimate derived from reference gene primer amplification. TCRdb keeps only in-frame clones here, not all; method: immunoSEQ multiplex PCR. Clonal size and the V and J genes are those of that table, whereas D and trimming came from the DNA. The sample records around 200,000 clones, about 80% being singletons. The J gene is TRBJ1-5, the V gene TRBV30; a possible D gene is TRBD1 (6 bases). Sequencing input: peripheral blood. The sequence came from a human donor with acute or convalescent COVID-19. The donor label of this sample is uncertain. This CDR3 is CAWSAGANQPQHF. CDR3 DNA sequence: TGTGCCTGGAGTGCAGGGGCGAATCAGCCCCAGCATTTT.